Presented here are 22 T cell receptor beta chains from one specimen sequenced in a study of cytomegalovirus exposure and HLA in healthy donors. PCR involved 60 Vbeta and 13 Jbeta primers. The data were produced by immunoSEQ multiplex PCR, yet TCRdb's version contains in-frame clones alone and is incomplete. The sample shows about 120,000 clones, 81% of them seen only once. Specimen: PBMCs. All receptors derive from a woman aged 40-49 years in good health and CMV-seronegative.

The J gene is TRBJ2-1, the V gene TRBV9; a weak D match, TRBD2 (5 bases). Germline loops: CDR1 SGDLS, CDR2 YYNGEE. Trimming removed 2 bases at V and 0 bases at J, with 12 bases between. The length of the CDR3 is 16 residues. For the CDR3, the DNA is TGTGCCAGCAGCGTCAGTCCGGGGAGCTCCTACAATGAGCAGTTCTTC. Its translation: CASSVSPGSSYNEQFF.

This clone has only one observation. CDR3 sequence: CASSLGRGPLGSPLHF. CDR3 DNA: TGTGCCAGCAGCTTGGGACGGGGTCCCCTTGGTTCACCCCTCCACTTT. The rearrangement uses TRBV5-6 and TRBJ1-6; unclear D gene. Trimming shortened V by 0 bases and J by 9 bases, and 16 bases separated the two germline ends. Per germline, CDR1 SGHDT and CDR2 YYEEEE. This CDR3 comprises 16 residues.

This chain uses TRBV25-1 with TRBJ2-5; 12 bases are shared with TRBD2. Trimming at V came to 1 base and at J to 4 bases, leaving 4 bases not matched to a gene. Looked up from germline, CDR1 is MGHDK and CDR2 is SYGVNS. This CDR3 comprises 16 residues. CDR3 bases: TGTGCCAGCAGTGAATCCCTAGCGGGGGGGCGAGAGACCCAGTACTTC. Protein product: CASSESLAGGRETQYF.

This clone was detected only once. V gene TRBV5-1 combines with J gene TRBJ2-7; possibly TRBD1 for D (7 bases). Germline-derived CDR1 and CDR2 are SGHRS and YFSETQ. V was trimmed by 0 bases and J by 3 bases, leaving 19 bases between them. This CDR3 contains 17 residues. In DNA form, the CDR3 reads TGCGCCAGCAGCTTGGGACAGGGAGGCTTTCAGGTCTACGAGCAGTACTTC. Translating gives CASSLGQGGFQVYEQYF.

V and J are TRBV4-1 and TRBJ2-2; TRBD2 aligns across 8 bases. Germline V gene lookup returns CDR1 MGHRA and CDR2 YSYEKL. The CDR3 covers 17 residues. J gave up 0 bases and V 5 bases, and 8 bases lay outside the gene matches. The CDR3 reads CASSTRSGETNTGELFF. Written as DNA, the CDR3 is TGCGCCAGCAGCACTCGTAGCGGGGAAACGAACACCGGGGAGCTGTTTTTT.

The J gene is TRBJ1-2, the V gene TRBV19; D unclear. The ends were cut back, 5 bases at V and 4 bases at J, with 17 bases in the middle. The CDR3 spans 15 residues. In germline, CDR1 is LNHDA, CDR2 SQIVND (reference sequence). CDR3 in DNA: TGTGCCAGTAGTTCTTGGACGATCGGGAGCTATGGCTACACCTTC. It specifies CASSSWTIGSYGYTF.

The chain joins TRBV5-1 to TRBJ2-3; TRBD2 aligns across 12 bases. Germline V gives CDR1 SGHRS, CDR2 YFSETQ. The V segment lost 0 bases and the J segment 9 bases; nucleotides outside the gene matches: 8. The CDR3 spans 16 residues. The DNA for the CDR3 is TGCGCCAGCAGCTTGGGGCTAGCGGGGGGGTCTGGGACGCAGTATTTT. Translated, it gives CASSLGLAGGSGTQYF. The full variable domain, its missing parts supplied by reference TRBV5-1 and TRBJ2-3, is KAGVTQTPRYLIKTRGQQVTLSCSPISGHRSVSWYQQTPGQGLQFLFEYFSETQRNKGNFPGRFSGRQFSNSRSEMNVSTLELGDSALYLCASSLGLAGGSGTQYFGPGTRLTVL.

The chain links TRBV6-6 to TRBJ1-4; D call uncertain. The CDR3 totals 16 residues. V was cut by 0 bases and J by 4 bases, with 12 bases left in between. The V gene's germline CDR1 is MNHNY and CDR2 SVGAGI (reference sequence). CDR3 loop: CASSYSRSDGNEKLFF. The DNA of the CDR3 is TGTGCCAGCAGTTACTCGAGGTCAGACGGTAATGAAAAACTGTTTTTT.

The table lists this clone with a few counts. The chain carries TRBV2 and TRBJ2-7; maybe TRBD1 (6 bases). The germline gives CDR1 SNHLY, CDR2 FYNNEI. The CDR3 has 13 residues. V was clipped by 4 bases and J by 3 bases, with 10 bases between them. CDR3 sequence: CASSGDTNYEQYF. The CDR3 DNA is TGTGCCAGCAGTGGGGACACCAACTACGAGCAGTACTTC.

This chain links TRBV27 with TRBJ2-7; 8 bases fit TRBD2. The V gene end was trimmed by 6 bases and the J gene end by 2 bases; junction bases not matched to a gene: 12. The CDR3 totals 16 residues. Germline CDR1 is MNHEY and CDR2 is SMNVEV (reference sequence). CDR3 nucleotides: TGTGCCAGCAGCAAAGAAGGCGGGGGGCCGCCCTACGAGCAGTACTTC. It translates to CASSKEGGGPPYEQYF.

As to this clone: Its ends do not fully match the called genes, so a read error is possible. The CDR3 spells CASSLATSLRFLF. The CDR3, as DNA: TGTGCCAGCAGCTTAGCGACTAGCCTCCGTTTTCTTTTT. This chain uses TRBV7-9 with TRBJ2-3; 7 bases line up with TRBD2. This CDR3 contains 13 residues. In germline, CDR1 is SEHNR, CDR2 FQNEAQ (reference sequence).

The rearrangement joins TRBV15 to TRBJ2-1, with D unresolved. V was pared by 5 bases and J by 0 bases, with 11 bases between. The CDR3 has 15 amino acids. From germline, CDR1 is LNHNV and CDR2 YYDKDF (reference sequence). The CDR3 bases are TGTGCCACCAGCGGCCCTAGTAACTCCTACAATGAGCAGTTCTTC. It is translated as CATSGPSNSYNEQFF.

V gene TRBV21-1 combines with J gene TRBJ1-2. TRBV21-1 represents a pseudogene. CDR3 length: 13 amino acids. The CDR3 here is CASSKSKAYGYTF. In DNA form, the CDR3 reads TGTGCCAGCAGCAAAAGCAAAGCCTATGGCTACACCTTC.

This clone was seen a handful of times. This chain links TRBV5-1 with TRBJ1-6; D gene unclear. Looked up from germline, CDR1 is SGHRS and CDR2 is YFSETQ. V was pared by 0 bases and J by 7 bases, with 11 bases between. There are 15 residues in the CDR3. The CDR3 sequence is CASSLDAGSNSPLHF. CDR3 DNA sequence: TGCGCCAGCAGCTTGGATGCGGGCTCGAATTCACCCCTCCACTTT.

The chain uses TRBV6-5 and TRBJ2-7; 9 bases agree with TRBD1. This CDR3 is 13 amino acids long. Germline V lookup: CDR1 MNHEY, CDR2 SVGAGI. J gave up 3 bases and V 6 bases, and 3 bases lay outside the gene matches. The CDR3 loop reads CASRRQGGYEQYF. In DNA, the CDR3 is TGTGCCAGCAGAAGACAGGGGGGCTACGAGCAGTACTTC.

The table lists this clone with a few counts. The rearrangement links TRBV30 to TRBJ1-4; 9 bases agree with TRBD1. V lost 3 bases, J lost 7 bases, and 9 bases stayed unmatched. Germline assignment: CDR1 GTSNPN and CDR2 SVGIG (reference sequence). The length of the CDR3 is 15 residues. CDR3 in amino acids: CAWRRLTGGVEKLFF. The CDR3 DNA follows: TGTGCCTGGAGGAGGCTGACAGGGGGGGTTGAAAAACTGTTTTTT.

The rearrangement uses TRBV7-2 and TRBJ1-2, with D perhaps matching TRBD1 (5 bases). V gave up 5 bases and J gave up 5 bases, with 15 bases separating them. CDR1 is SGHTA and CDR2 is FQGNSA in the germline V gene. The CDR3 is 14 residues long. DNA for the CDR3: TGTGCCAGCAGCGATCGACAGTTATTTTATGGCTACACCTTC. It specifies CASSDRQLFYGYTF.

The gene calls are TRBV27 and TRBJ2-7; 7 bases map to TRBD2. The germline V gene has CDR1 MNHEY and CDR2 SMNVEV (reference sequence). The CDR3 spans 17 residues. V was pared by 3 bases and J by 5 bases, with 16 bases of the junction left unmatched. In DNA form, the CDR3 reads TGTGCCAGCAGTTTTTACGGACTGGGAGGGAGTCGCAACGAGCAGTACTTC. Translation: CASSFYGLGGSRNEQYF.

J is TRBJ2-2 and V is TRBV6-1, with unresolved D. This CDR3 region has 14 residues. With 8 bases removed from V and 3 bases from J, the gap between germline ends came to 13 bases. From germline, CDR1 is MNHNS and CDR2 SASEGT. Here the CDR3 reads CASLPPPDTGELFF. In DNA, the CDR3 is TGTGCCAGCCTTCCGCCCCCGGACACCGGGGAGCTGTTTTTT.

J is TRBJ2-1 and V is TRBV5-8, with TRBD2 matching 13 bases. This CDR3 contains 15 residues. V lost 3 bases to trimming and J lost 9 bases; unmatched junction nucleotides: 6. Germline V gene data show CDR1 as SGHTS and CDR2 as YDEGEE. Here the CDR3 reads CASSWGTSGMGEQFF. The CDR3 DNA reads TGTGCCAGCAGCTGGGGGACTAGCGGGATGGGTGAGCAGTTCTTC. Complete variable domain (other parts from reference TRBV5-8 and TRBJ2-1): EAGVTQSPTHLIKTRGQQATLRCSPISGHTSVYWYQQALGLGLQFLLWYDEGEERNRGNFPPRFSGRQFPNYSSELNVNALELEDSALYLCASSWGTSGMGEQFFGPGTRLTVL.

This clone has more than one count but fewer than ten. The J gene is TRBJ2-7, the V gene TRBV10-3, with 12 positions matching TRBD1. Trimming removed 6 bases from V and 7 bases from J; junction bases left unmatched: 4. Germline values: CDR1 ENHRY, CDR2 SYGVKD. The CDR3 runs 13 residues. The CDR3 bases are TGTGCCATCAGCGGGGACAGGGGGCGAGAGCAGTACTTC. Translation: CAISGDRGREQYF.

Comment on this clone: The same CDR3 arises from other DNA sequences in this sample as well. The rearrangement uses TRBV9 and TRBJ2-5; TRBD2 matches 12 bases. Trimming cost V 0 bases and J 4 bases; bases outside gene matches: 1. This CDR3 spans 15 amino acids. Germline CDR1 and CDR2: SGDLS and YYNGEE. CDR3 bases: TGTGCCAGCAGCGTAGGACTAGCGGGGGTAGAGACCCAGTACTTC. Translation: CASSVGLAGVETQYF.